The source of this T cell receptor (beta chain) is a study of blood T cell repertoires in COVID-19. Study information: Acute and convalescent COVID-19 specimens originated in the United States, Italy and Spain.

Germline-derived CDR1 and CDR2 are SGHRS and YFSETQ. The CDR3 loop spans 15 amino acids. V was shortened by 0 bases and J by 4 bases, with 11 bases between the two germline ends. In the source study's methods: Reference gene primer amplification yielded estimated nucleated cell counts. The table came from immunoSEQ multiplex PCR; TCRdb's copy has only in-frame clones and leaves some out. D and trimming were read from the DNA, whereas the V and J calls and clone size are those reported in that table. The data show approximately 200,000 clones, around 85% seen once. The sequenced sample was peripheral blood. This receptor was obtained from a woman aged 45-59 years with acute or convalescent COVID-19. V and J are TRBV5-1 and TRBJ2-1; unclear D gene. The chain's CDR3 is CASSLAAVAYNEQFF. The CDR3 DNA follows: TGCGCCAGCAGCTTGGCCGCGGTAGCTTACAATGAGCAGTTCTTC.